Listed below are T cell receptor beta chains from one sample, sequenced in a study of OX40 agonist ivuxolimab in advanced cancers. The data were produced by immunoSEQ multiplex PCR, yet TCRdb's version contains in-frame clones alone and is incomplete. The data hold approximately 100,000 clones, with over 85% observed a single time. The specimen was CD4+ or CD8+ T cells sorted from blood, collected in a trial of the OX40 agonist ivuxolimab. These receptors were taken from an adult with an advanced solid tumor such as melanoma, head and neck, liver or kidney cancer. Both conserved end residues are part of each CDR3. The D gene is left open where the match is weak. Where a row states a size, it is once, few, many or the class of an expanded clone; other rows omit it.

cdr3_nt: TGTGCCAGCAGCTTTGAGCGGGGGGGCTTCAATGAGCAGTTCTTC; cdr3_aa: CASSFERGGFNEQFF; v_call: TRBV5-4; clone_size: once; d_call: TRBD2; j_call: TRBJ2-1; cdr3_length: 15
cdr3_nt: TGTGCCTGGAGTAGGACAGGAGAATCCTATGGCTACACCTTC; cdr3_aa: CAWSRTGESYGYTF; v_call: TRBV30; clone_size: .; d_call: TRBD1; j_call: TRBJ1-2; cdr3_length: 14
cdr3_nt: TGCGCCAGCAGTGAGTCGACTAGCGGCACAGATACGCAGTATTTT; cdr3_aa: CASSESTSGTDTQYF; v_call: TRBV10-1; clone_size: .; d_call: TRBD2; j_call: TRBJ2-3; cdr3_length: 15
cdr3_nt: TGCGCCAGCAGCTTGGAGGAGGGTCGGCAGCCCCAGCATTTT; cdr3_aa: CASSLEEGRQPQHF; v_call: TRBV5-1; clone_size: .; d_call: .; j_call: TRBJ1-5; cdr3_length: 14
cdr3_nt: TGTGCCAGCAGCTCGTCCGGGGGGGTCTACAATGAGCAGTTCTTC; cdr3_aa: CASSSSGGVYNEQFF; v_call: TRBV7-2; clone_size: .; d_call: TRBD2; j_call: TRBJ2-1; cdr3_length: 15
cdr3_nt: TGTGCCAGCAGTTATCAGGGGGCAGGTACGCAGTATTTT; cdr3_aa: CASSYQGAGTQYF; v_call: TRBV6-6; clone_size: .; d_call: TRBD1; j_call: TRBJ2-3; cdr3_length: 13
cdr3_nt: TGTGCCAGCAGTCTCCTTCCTGGTGAAAAACTGTTTTTT; cdr3_aa: CASSLLPGEKLFF; v_call: TRBV14; clone_size: once; d_call: .; j_call: TRBJ1-4; cdr3_length: 13
cdr3_nt: TGTGCCGGCAGTATGCAGGGAAACTCACCCCTCCACTTT; cdr3_aa: CAGSMQGNSPLHF; v_call: TRBV27; clone_size: .; d_call: .; j_call: TRBJ1-6; cdr3_length: 13
cdr3_nt: TGTGCCTGGAGTGTACTAGGGGGATTGCCAGATACGCAGTATTTT; cdr3_aa: CAWSVLGGLPDTQYF; v_call: TRBV30; clone_size: .; d_call: .; j_call: TRBJ2-3; cdr3_length: 15
cdr3_nt: TGTGCCAGCAGTGCGCGGACGAGCGGCTACGGCTACACCTTC; cdr3_aa: CASSARTSGYGYTF; v_call: TRBV6-1; clone_size: .; d_call: .; j_call: TRBJ1-2; cdr3_length: 14
cdr3_nt: TGCAGCGTTGTAGTGACAGGGAGAGGCACCGGGGAGCTGTTTTTT; cdr3_aa: CSVVVTGRGTGELFF; v_call: TRBV29-1; clone_size: .; d_call: TRBD1; j_call: TRBJ2-2; cdr3_length: 15
cdr3_nt: TGCGCCAGCAGTGAGATTTCCAGCGGGGGGATTGAGCAGTACTTC; cdr3_aa: CASSEISSGGIEQYF; v_call: TRBV10-1; clone_size: .; d_call: TRBD2; j_call: TRBJ2-7; cdr3_length: 15
cdr3_nt: TGTGCCAGCAGTTTAGGGGACAGGAACACCGGGGAGCTGTTTTTT; cdr3_aa: CASSLGDRNTGELFF; v_call: TRBV28; clone_size: once; d_call: TRBD1; j_call: TRBJ2-2; cdr3_length: 15
cdr3_nt: TGTGCCAGCAGCACGAGGAGGGACTATGGCTACACCTTC; cdr3_aa: CASSTRRDYGYTF; v_call: TRBV7-2; clone_size: .; d_call: .; j_call: TRBJ1-2; cdr3_length: 13
cdr3_nt: TGTGCCAGCAGCTCCCCGGGGGGGCTTAATCAGCCCCAGCATTTT; cdr3_aa: CASSSPGGLNQPQHF; v_call: TRBV7-2; clone_size: .; d_call: .; j_call: TRBJ1-5; cdr3_length: 15
cdr3_nt: TGTGCCAGCAGTTCGGGTGGGAGCTCCTACGAGCAGTACTTC; cdr3_aa: CASSSGGSSYEQYF; v_call: TRBV28; clone_size: .; d_call: .; j_call: TRBJ2-7; cdr3_length: 14
cdr3_nt: TGTGCCAGCAGGTCGGGACTAGCGCGTAACTCTGGGGCCAACGTCCTGACTTTC; cdr3_aa: CASRSGLARNSGANVLTF; v_call: TRBV7-3; clone_size: .; d_call: TRBD2; j_call: TRBJ2-6; cdr3_length: 18
cdr3_nt: TGTGCCAGCAGCGACAGGGAGGTTTTCTCACCCCTCCACTTT; cdr3_aa: CASSDREVFSPLHF; v_call: TRBV25-1; clone_size: .; d_call: TRBD1; j_call: TRBJ1-6; cdr3_length: 14
cdr3_nt: TGTGCCAGCAGTTACTCGGGGGCTGGGACTGAAGCTTTCTTT; cdr3_aa: CASSYSGAGTEAFF; v_call: TRBV6-5; clone_size: .; d_call: .; j_call: TRBJ1-1; cdr3_length: 14
cdr3_nt: TGTGCCAGCAGCTTAGGACAGCCCTCAGCCCCGAATTTT; cdr3_aa: CASSLGQPSAPNF; v_call: TRBV7-6; clone_size: .; d_call: .; j_call: TRBJ1-4; cdr3_length: 13
cdr3_nt: TGTGCCACCCAAGGGGAACGCAATCAGCCCCAGCATTTT; cdr3_aa: CATQGERNQPQHF; v_call: TRBV10-3; clone_size: .; d_call: .; j_call: TRBJ1-5; cdr3_length: 13
cdr3_nt: TGTGCCAGCAAGGAGGCGGGCAGGGGGTGGCAGCCCCAGCATTTT; cdr3_aa: CASKEAGRGWQPQHF; v_call: TRBV28; clone_size: .; d_call: TRBD1; j_call: TRBJ1-5; cdr3_length: 15
cdr3_nt: TGTGCCAGCAGCTTAGGTCCCCGGGACTCCCAAGAGACCCAGTACTTC; cdr3_aa: CASSLGPRDSQETQYF; v_call: TRBV7-6; clone_size: .; d_call: .; j_call: TRBJ2-5; cdr3_length: 16
cdr3_nt: TGTGCCAGCAGTTCCGACAGGGGGCAAACTATTGGAAACACCATATATTTT; cdr3_aa: CASSSDRGQTIGNTIYF; v_call: TRBV28; clone_size: .; d_call: TRBD1; j_call: TRBJ1-3; cdr3_length: 17
cdr3_nt: TGTGCCAGCAGCTCCAAGGACAGGGGGCGTAGAGAGACCCAGTACTTC; cdr3_aa: CASSSKDRGRRETQYF; v_call: TRBV7-2; clone_size: .; d_call: TRBD1; j_call: TRBJ2-5; cdr3_length: 16
cdr3_nt: TGTGCCATCAGTGAATTCCGGATTCCCCAGGAAAAACTGTTTTTT; cdr3_aa: CAISEFRIPQEKLFF; v_call: TRBV10-3; clone_size: .; d_call: .; j_call: TRBJ1-4; cdr3_length: 15
cdr3_nt: TGCGCCAGCAGCCAAGATCCGGACCGAGAAGCTTTCTTT; cdr3_aa: CASSQDPDREAFF; v_call: TRBV4-1; clone_size: .; d_call: .; j_call: TRBJ1-1; cdr3_length: 13
cdr3_nt: TGCAGCGCAGAGGACGGATACAATGAGCAGTTCTTC; cdr3_aa: CSAEDGYNEQFF; v_call: TRBV29-1; clone_size: once; d_call: .; j_call: TRBJ2-1; cdr3_length: 12
cdr3_nt: TGCGCCAGCAGCCTGGTTCCGACAGGGGGTAGCAATCAGCCCCAGCATTTT; cdr3_aa: CASSLVPTGGSNQPQHF; v_call: TRBV5-1; clone_size: .; d_call: TRBD1; j_call: TRBJ1-5; cdr3_length: 17
cdr3_nt: TGTGCCAGCAGCCCTTCAGAGGGGTTCCCTGGAAACACCATATATTTT; cdr3_aa: CASSPSEGFPGNTIYF; v_call: TRBV11-2; clone_size: .; d_call: .; j_call: TRBJ1-3; cdr3_length: 16
cdr3_nt: TGTGCCAGTAGTATGGGACAGCCAGAAAAACTGTTTTTT; cdr3_aa: CASSMGQPEKLFF; v_call: TRBV19; clone_size: .; d_call: TRBD1; j_call: TRBJ1-4; cdr3_length: 13
cdr3_nt: TGTGCCAGCAGCCGACAGGGCGAAGTCCTGACTTTC; cdr3_aa: CASSRQGEVLTF; v_call: TRBV7-2; clone_size: .; d_call: TRBD1; j_call: TRBJ2-6; cdr3_length: 12
cdr3_nt: TGTGCCAGCAGCTTAGCGGCCCAAGAGACCCAGTACTTC; cdr3_aa: CASSLAAQETQYF; v_call: TRBV11-1; clone_size: .; d_call: .; j_call: TRBJ2-5; cdr3_length: 13
cdr3_nt: TGTGCCTGGAGTGTACGAGACACCGGGGAGCTGTTTTTT; cdr3_aa: CAWSVRDTGELFF; v_call: TRBV30; clone_size: .; d_call: .; j_call: TRBJ2-2; cdr3_length: 13
cdr3_nt: TGCGCCAGCAGCTTGATTGGGGCGGACGACTATGGCTACACCTTC; cdr3_aa: CASSLIGADDYGYTF; v_call: TRBV5-1; clone_size: .; d_call: .; j_call: TRBJ1-2; cdr3_length: 15
cdr3_nt: TGTGCCAGCAGTGTACAGGGGGCATACACCGGGGAGCTGTTTTTT; cdr3_aa: CASSVQGAYTGELFF; v_call: TRBV7-2; clone_size: .; d_call: TRBD1; j_call: TRBJ2-2; cdr3_length: 15